Listed below are T cell receptor beta chains from one sample, sequenced in a study of CXCR3-negative and CXCR3-positive naive CD8 T cells. Using the 5' RACE reads, TCRdb records one entry per CDR3 protein without DNA. The table for this sample gives roughly 130,000 distinct CDR3 sequences. Input material: naive CXCR3+ CD8+ T cells from blood. The receptor source for this set is a human donor in good health. Some clones in this sample may be carry-over from other donors' samples. The CDR3 runs from the conserved cysteine through the conserved F or W. Each record gives: V gene, CDR3 length, J gene, CDR3 protein.

V: TRBV12-3/TRBV12-4
length: 14
J: TRBJ2-7
CDR3: CASSPTSGSHEQYF

V: TRBV4-3
length: 15
J: TRBJ2-1
CDR3: CASSQDGNRLNEQFF

V: TRBV20-1
length: 14
J: TRBJ2-7
CDR3: CSARDVLESYEQYF

V: TRBV5-1
length: 14
J: TRBJ2-7
CDR3: CASSWGTDSYEQYF

V: TRBV7-9
length: 13
J: TRBJ2-5
CDR3: CASRAGTEETQYF

V: TRBV19
length: 15
J: TRBJ2-1
CDR3: CASSIVPSGYNEQFF

V: TRBV7-2
length: 11
J: TRBJ2-1
CDR3: CASSHGIEQFF

V: TRBV25-1
length: 15
J: TRBJ1-1
CDR3: CASSPGTGSNTEAFF

V: TRBV7-8
length: 14
J: TRBJ2-2
CDR3: CASSLEGVWGELFF

V: TRBV5-1
length: 14
J: TRBJ1-1
CDR3: CASSLWRENTEAFF

V: TRBV20-1
length: 13
J: TRBJ2-7
CDR3: CSARPRSSYEQYF